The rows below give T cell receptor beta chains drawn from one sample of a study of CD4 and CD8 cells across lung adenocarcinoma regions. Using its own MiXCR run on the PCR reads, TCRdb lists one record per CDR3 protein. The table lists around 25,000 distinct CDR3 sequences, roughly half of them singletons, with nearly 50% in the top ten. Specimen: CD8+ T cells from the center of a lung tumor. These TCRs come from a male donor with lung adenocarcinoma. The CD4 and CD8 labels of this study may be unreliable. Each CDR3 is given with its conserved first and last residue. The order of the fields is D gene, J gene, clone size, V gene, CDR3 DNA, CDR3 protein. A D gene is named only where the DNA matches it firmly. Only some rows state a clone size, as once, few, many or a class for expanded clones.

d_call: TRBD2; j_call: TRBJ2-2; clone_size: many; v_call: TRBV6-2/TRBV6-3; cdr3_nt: TGTGCCAGCAGCCTTACTAGCGGGAGGGCGGACACCGGGGAGCTGTTTTTT; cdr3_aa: CASSLTSGRADTGELFF
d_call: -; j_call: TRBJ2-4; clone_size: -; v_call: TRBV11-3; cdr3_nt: TGTGCCTCGGGCCTGGGAGCGAAAGACACGCAGTACTTC; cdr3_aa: CASGLGAKDTQYF
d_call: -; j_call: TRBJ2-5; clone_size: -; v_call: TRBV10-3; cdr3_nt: TGTGCGGGGACCGGGGGCCGTGGCGAAGAGACCCAGTACTTC; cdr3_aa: CAGTGGRGEETQYF
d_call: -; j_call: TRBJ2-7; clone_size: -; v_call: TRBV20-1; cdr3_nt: TGCAGTGCCCGTCATCCGACGGAAACGGTGGCGCAGTACTTC; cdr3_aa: CSARHPTETVAQYF
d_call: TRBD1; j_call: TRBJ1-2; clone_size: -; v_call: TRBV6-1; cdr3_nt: TGTGCCAGCACCGAGGGGAGGGGGCAGAATGGCTACACCTTC; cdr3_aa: CASTEGRGQNGYTF
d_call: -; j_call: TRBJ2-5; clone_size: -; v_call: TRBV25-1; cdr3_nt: TGTGCCGGGGGGGAAGGGGGCCGGGACCAAGAGACCCAGTACTTC; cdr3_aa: CAGGEGGRDQETQYF
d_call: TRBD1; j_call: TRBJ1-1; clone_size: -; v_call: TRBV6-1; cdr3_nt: TGTGCCAGCAGTGACCGGACAGGGCCGTACACTGAAGCTTTCTTT; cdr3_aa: CASSDRTGPYTEAFF
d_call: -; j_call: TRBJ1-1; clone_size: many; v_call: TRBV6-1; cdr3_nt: TGTGCCAGCAGCGAACAGGGGAACACTGAAGCTTTCTTT; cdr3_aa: CASSEQGNTEAFF
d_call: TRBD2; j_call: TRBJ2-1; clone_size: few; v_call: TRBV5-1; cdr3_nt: TGCGCCAGCAGCTTGGGCCCGACTAGCGGAGCTTACAATGAGCAGTTCTTC; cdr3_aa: CASSLGPTSGAYNEQFF
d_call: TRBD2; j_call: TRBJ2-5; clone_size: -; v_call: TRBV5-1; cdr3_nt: TGCGCCAGCAGCTCTGGGGGGGGAGAGACCCAGTACTTC; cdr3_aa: CASSSGGGETQYF
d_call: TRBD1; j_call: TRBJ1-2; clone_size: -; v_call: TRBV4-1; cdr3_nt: TGCGCCAGCAGCAAATTATCACCGGGACAGGGGAACTATGGCTACACCTTC; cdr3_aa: CASSKLSPGQGNYGYTF
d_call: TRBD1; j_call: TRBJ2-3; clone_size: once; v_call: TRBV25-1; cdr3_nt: TGTGCCAGCAGTGCAGAACCGACAGGGGGCTGGGATACGCAGTATTTT; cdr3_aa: CASSAEPTGGWDTQYF
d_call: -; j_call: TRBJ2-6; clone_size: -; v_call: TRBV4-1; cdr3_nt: TGCGCCAGCAGCCAAGATAGGACGGTGAGCTCTGGGGCCAACGTCCTGACTTTC; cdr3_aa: CASSQDRTVSSGANVLTF
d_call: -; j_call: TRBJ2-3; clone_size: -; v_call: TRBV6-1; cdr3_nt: TGTGCGGGCAGTGGGGGCCGGGAGGTAGAGACGCAGTATTTC; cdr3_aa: CAGSGGREVETQYF
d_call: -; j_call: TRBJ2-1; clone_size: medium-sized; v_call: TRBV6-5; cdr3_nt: TGTGCCAGCAGTTACCAGGCCAGTGGGTGGACTTTGGATGAGCAGTTCTTC; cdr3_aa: CASSYQASGWTLDEQFF